A single sample gave rise to the 8 T cell receptor beta chains below, sequenced in a study of blood T cell repertoires in COVID-19. Profiling relied on immunoSEQ multiplex PCR, and the TCRdb table lists in-frame clones only, not all of them. The table records a few hundred thousand clones, about four fifths of them present only once. What was sequenced was peripheral blood. The receptors come from a man older than 75 with acute or convalescent COVID-19.

V gene TRBV5-1 combines with J gene TRBJ1-2; 8 nucleotides agree with TRBD1. The V gene end was trimmed by 0 bases and the J gene end by 1 base; junction bases not matched to a gene: 5. The germline V gene encodes CDR1 SGHRS and CDR2 YFSETQ. The CDR3 loop spans 16 amino acids. CDR3 region: CASSLGTGRDNYGYTF. DNA for the CDR3: TGCGCCAGCAGCTTGGGGACAGGGCGGGATAACTATGGCTACACCTTC.

The rearrangement uses TRBV24-1 and TRBJ2-1; D is ambiguous. Germline V CDR1 and CDR2: KGHDR, SFDVKD. The CDR3 length is 15 residues. V lost 9 bases to trimming and J lost 9 bases, with 23 bases between them. CDR3 loop: CATSSSSTIHGEQFF. DNA for the CDR3: TGTGCCACCTCTTCCTCCTCGACAATACATGGTGAGCAGTTCTTC.

The rearrangement links TRBV24-1 to TRBJ2-3; TRBD2 aligns across 7 bases. From germline, CDR1 is KGHDR and CDR2 SFDVKD. The CDR3 has 16 amino acids. The J segment lost 3 bases and the V segment lost 3 bases, leaving 8 bases of the junction unmatched. The CDR3 nucleotides are TGTGCCACCAGTGATCGTCGGACGGGGGGTACAGATACGCAGTATTTT. Protein: CATSDRRTGGTDTQYF.

The chain uses TRBV2 and TRBJ2-3, with D uncertain. V was trimmed by 5 bases and J by 5 bases, leaving 17 bases between them. Germline loops: CDR1 SNHLY, CDR2 FYNNEI. CDR3 length: 15 residues. CDR3 in DNA: TGTGCCAGCAGTACCCAAACAAGAGGTCAAGATACGCAGTATTTT. This encodes CASSTQTRGQDTQYF.

This clone was seen a handful of times. V gene TRBV5-4 combines with J gene TRBJ2-1; D is unclear. The length of the CDR3 is 15 residues. The germline V gene encodes CDR1 SGHNT and CDR2 YYREEE (reference sequence). The V gene lost 1 base and the J gene lost 1 base, with 9 bases spanning the gap. CDR3 nucleotide sequence: TGTGCCAGCAGCTTGACCCGCGGTTCCTACAATGAGCAGTTCTTC. It specifies CASSLTRGSYNEQFF.

V gene TRBV11-3 combines with J gene TRBJ2-5; 10 positions agree with TRBD2. This CDR3 comprises 16 residues. The germline V gene has CDR1 SGHNT and CDR2 YENEEA. The junction had 7 bases not matched to a gene; V was cut back by 5 bases and J by 1 base. DNA for the CDR3: TGTGCCAGCAGCCTAAGCGGGAGGGTAGGCCAAGAGACCCAGTACTTC. It is translated as CASSLSGRVGQETQYF.

The chain recombines TRBV19 with TRBJ1-3; 7 bases line up with TRBD1. The CDR3 length is 15 residues. After removal of 5 bases from V and 8 bases from J, the junction contained 12 bases not matched to a gene. Germline CDR1 and CDR2: LNHDA and SQIVND (reference sequence). The CDR3 DNA is TGTGCCAGTAGTCCTCAGGGGCATCAGGGGGACACCATATATTTT. This gives the protein CASSPQGHQGDTIYF.

The rearrangement uses TRBV24-1 and TRBJ1-5; maybe TRBD1 (5 bases). V was shortened by 9 bases and J by 6 bases, with 17 bases between the two germline ends. This CDR3 is built from 14 residues. Germline loops: CDR1 KGHDR, CDR2 SFDVKD. Here the CDR3 DNA reads TGTGCCACCTCACTTTCTGGGGGGGGTCAGCCCCAGCATTTT. Translation gives CATSLSGGGQPQHF.